This T cell receptor (beta chain) emerged from a study of blood T cell repertoires in COVID-19. Germline assignment: CDR1 SGHVS and CDR2 FNYEAQ. There are 18 residues in the CDR3. The trim removed 0 bases at V and 9 bases at J, leaving 14 bases unmatched. Profiling relied on immunoSEQ multiplex PCR, and the TCRdb table lists in-frame clones only, not all of them. This sample has over 40,000 clones, with roughly nine tenths found just once. The chain links TRBV7-6 to TRBJ1-6, with 7 nucleotides matching TRBD1. The TCR sequence derives from a man between 65 and 85 years old with acute or convalescent COVID-19. The sample comprised peripheral blood. The CDR3 reads CASSLAGGTEVFGSPLHF. The CDR3, as DNA: TGTGCCAGCAGCTTAGCTGGTGGGACAGAGGTCTTCGGTTCACCCCTCCACTTT.